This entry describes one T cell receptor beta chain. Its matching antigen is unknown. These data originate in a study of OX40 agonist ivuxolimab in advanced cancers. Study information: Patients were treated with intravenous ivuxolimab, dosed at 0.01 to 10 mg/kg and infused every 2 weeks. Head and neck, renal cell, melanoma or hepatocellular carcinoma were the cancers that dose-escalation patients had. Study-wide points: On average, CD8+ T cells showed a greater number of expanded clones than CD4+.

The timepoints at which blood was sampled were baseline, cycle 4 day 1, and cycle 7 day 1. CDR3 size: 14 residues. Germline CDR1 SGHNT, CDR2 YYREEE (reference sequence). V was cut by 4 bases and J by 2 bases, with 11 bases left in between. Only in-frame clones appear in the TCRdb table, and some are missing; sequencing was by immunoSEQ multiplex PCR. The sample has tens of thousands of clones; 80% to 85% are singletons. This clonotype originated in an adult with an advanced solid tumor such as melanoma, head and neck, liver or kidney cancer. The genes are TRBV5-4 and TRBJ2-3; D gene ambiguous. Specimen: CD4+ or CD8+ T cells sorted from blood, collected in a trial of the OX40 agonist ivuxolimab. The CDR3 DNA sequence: TGTGCCAGCAGCCAAGCGACTCACACAGATACGCAGTATTTT. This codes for CASSQATHTDTQYF.